The source of this T cell receptor beta chain is a study of kidney transplant recipient with SARS-CoV-2 infection. As concerns this clonotype: The germline gene is not matched at one end of the junction; a read error may be the cause.

Each CDR3 protein gets one entry after TCRdb re-called the reads with MiXCR. Of some 220,000 distinct CDR3 sequences listed, 25% to 30% were seen once; the top ten hold 7% to 8%. This CDR3 comprises 13 residues. The specimen comprised a blood sample, sampled at baseline and between days 110 and 120 from a kidney transplant recipient. The receptor's source is a male patient aged 30 to 40 who had COVID-19 and was a kidney transplant recipient. The T cells may partly be graft donor cells. The chain carries TRBV12-3 or TRBV12-4 and TRBJ2-5, with unresolved D. CDR3 protein: CAGSPTIQETQYF. The CDR3 DNA sequence: TGTGCCGGCAGTCCGACGATTCAAGAGACCCAGTACTTC.